The present T cell receptor (beta chain) was sequenced within a study of blood T cells in healthy people across ages. A second 7 to 11 cycle PCR used barcoded and J-beta primers. Each CDR3 protein is one row after TCRdb ran MiXCR on the 5' RACE reads. Here the sample spans 1.5 million to 2 million distinct CDR3 sequences, around 48% being singletons. Germline V gene sequence: CDR1 MGHRA, CDR2 YSYEKL. The CDR3 runs 16 residues. Details on this clonotype: Relative to the germline gene, one junction end is altered; a read error may explain this.

The source material was blood. The receptor was isolated from a middle-aged woman in good health. V and J are TRBV4-1 and TRBJ2-4, with D possibly called TRBD1 or TRBD2 (5 bases each). The CDR3 reads CASSQGQSLAKNIRYF. Here the CDR3 DNA reads TGCGCCAGCAGCCAAGGACAGTCGCTAGCCAAAAACATTCGGTACTTC.